These 14 T cell receptor beta chains share one sample of origin, sequenced in a study of blood T cell repertoires in COVID-19. The protocol was immunoSEQ multiplex PCR, while the TCRdb copy is restricted to in-frame clones and leaves out a portion. This sample has roughly 450,000 clones; roughly 88% occur once, and the top ten carry about 0.63%. What was sequenced was PBMCs or T cells enriched from blood (not recorded which). The source of these receptors is a young man who had recovered from COVID-19.

This clone was recorded only once. The J gene is TRBJ2-5, the V gene TRBV12-5, with 10 bases matching TRBD2. V gave up 6 bases and J gave up 2 bases; unmatched junction bases: 9. From germline, CDR1 is LGHNT and CDR2 FRNRAP. The CDR3 has 16 residues. For the CDR3, the DNA is TGTGCTAGTGGGCCCGAACTAGCGGGGATACAAGAGACCCAGTACTTC. Protein: CASGPELAGIQETQYF. The full variable domain, its missing parts supplied by reference TRBV12-5 and TRBJ2-5, is DARVTQTPRHKVTEMGQEVTMRCQPILGHNTVFWYRQTMMQGLELLAYFRNRAPLDDSGMPKDRFSAEMPDATLATLKIQPSEPRDSAVYFCASGPELAGIQETQYFGPGTRLLVL.

This clone appeared once. This chain uses TRBV2 with TRBJ2-3, with D perhaps TRBD2 (5 bases). V dropped 4 bases and J dropped 6 bases, with 8 bases sitting between them. Per germline, CDR1 SNHLY and CDR2 FYNNEI. The CDR3 loop spans 12 amino acids. CDR3 in amino acids: CASSAASDTQYF. The CDR3 DNA follows: TGTGCCAGCAGTGCGGCTAGCGATACGCAGTATTTT.

DNA for the CDR3: TGTGCCAGCAGCTTGGGTTCCACTGGCACTGAAGCTTTCTTT. Translating gives CASSLGSTGTEAFF. V is TRBV5-6 and J is TRBJ1-1; D ambiguous. Germline loops: CDR1 SGHDT, CDR2 YYEEEE. The CDR3 spans 14 residues. The ends were cut back, 0 bases at V and 4 bases at J, with 10 bases in the middle.

The chain uses TRBV9 and TRBJ1-3; TRBD1 matches at 7 bases. The ends lost 4 bases at V and 4 bases at J; junction bases unmatched: 8. Germline CDR1 SGDLS, CDR2 YYNGEE. There are 15 residues in the CDR3. This chain's CDR3 is CASSRLQGMGNTIYF. CDR3 DNA sequence: TGTGCCAGCAGCCGCTTACAGGGGATGGGAAACACCATATATTTT.

This clone was seen only once. The chain links TRBV4-1 to TRBJ1-1, with no clear D. CDR1 is MGHRA, CDR2 YSYEKL, per germline. CDR3 size: 14 residues. V was pared by 4 bases and J by 6 bases, with 15 bases between. The chain's CDR3 is CASSLSTRVSEAFF. CDR3 bases: TGCGCCAGCAGCCTTTCAACCCGGGTATCTGAAGCTTTCTTT.

The gene calls are TRBV7-2 and TRBJ1-2, with D perhaps TRBD1 (6 bases). The CDR3 extends over 14 amino acids. The germline V and J ends were trimmed by 0 bases and 5 bases, with 10 bases remaining between them. Germline V gene data show CDR1 as SGHTA and CDR2 as FQGNSA. As DNA, the CDR3 is TGTGCCAGCAGCTTAGCGAACCAGGGGTATGGCTACACCTTC. It yields the protein CASSLANQGYGYTF.

The chain recombines TRBV6-5 with TRBJ1-6; D remains unclear. V lost 2 bases and J lost 5, with 10 bases in between. The germline CDR1 and CDR2 sequences are MNHEY and SVGAGI. The CDR3 has 15 amino acids. The CDR3 bases are TGTGCCAGCAGTTACGGGCAGGATAATAATTCACCCCTCCACTTT. Its protein product is CASSYGQDNNSPLHF.

The V call is TRBV7-2, the J call TRBJ1-2; possible D gene TRBD1, 6 bases. V lost 3 bases to trimming and J lost 3 bases, with 11 bases between them. CDR3 length: 14 amino acids. Germline assignment: CDR1 SGHTA and CDR2 FQGNSA. CDR3 residues: CASSFRAGDYGYTF. The CDR3 DNA reads TGTGCCAGCAGCTTTAGGGCAGGGGACTATGGCTACACCTTC. Using reference TRBV7-2 and TRBJ1-2 for the parts outside the CDR3, the full variable domain is GAGVSQSPSNKVTEKGKDVELRCDPISGHTALYWYRQSLGQGLEFLIYFQGNSAPDKSGLPSDRFSAERTGGSVSTLTIQRTQQEDSAVYLCASSFRAGDYGYTFGSGTRLTVV.

The chain recombines TRBV28 with TRBJ2-3; 10 positions agree with TRBD1. This CDR3 contains 13 residues. CDR1 MDHEN and CDR2 SYDVKM come from the germline V gene. V shed 6 bases and J 5 bases; nucleotides not matched to a gene: 2. CDR3 residues: CASSGDRGDTQYF. Here the CDR3 DNA reads TGTGCCAGCAGCGGGGACAGGGGAGATACGCAGTATTTT. Drawing the rest from reference TRBV28 and TRBJ2-3, the complete variable domain is DVKVTQSSRYLVKRTGEKVFLECVQDMDHENMFWYRQDPGLGLRLIYFSYDVKMKEKGDIPEGYSVSREKKERFSLILESASTNQTSMYLCASSGDRGDTQYFGPGTRLTVL.

The gene calls are TRBV28 and TRBJ1-1; D is undetermined. This CDR3 comprises 13 residues. The germline V gene has CDR1 MDHEN and CDR2 SYDVKM. Trimming shortened V by 6 bases and J by 5 bases, and 13 bases separated the two germline ends. The CDR3, as DNA: TGTGCCAGCAGCTCGCCGGGTAGGACTGAAGCTTTCTTT. Its protein is CASSSPGRTEAFF.

V is TRBV20-1 and J is TRBJ2-1; 9 bases are a match to TRBD1. CDR3 length: 15 residues. CDR1 is DFQATT, CDR2 SNEGSKA, per germline (reference sequence). Unmatched junction bases numbered 8, after V lost 3 bases and J lost 5 bases. The CDR3 region is CSASGQGWVDNEQFF. The CDR3 DNA reads TGCAGTGCTAGTGGACAGGGGTGGGTGGACAATGAGCAGTTCTTC.

This chain joins TRBV4-1 and TRBJ2-1; 10 bases align to TRBD2. J lost 10 bases, V lost 1 base, and 10 bases had no gene match. CDR1 and CDR2 from the germline V gene are MGHRA and YSYEKL. The CDR3 totals 16 residues. CDR3: CASSQGAGGPWGEQFF. The CDR3 DNA reads TGCGCCAGCAGCCAAGGAGCGGGGGGGCCTTGGGGAGAGCAGTTCTTC.

For this clone: One junction end disagrees with the germline gene, perhaps due to a read error. The chain joins TRBV2 to TRBJ1-3, with 8 nucleotides matching TRBD1. Germline V CDR1 and CDR2: SNHLY, FYNNEI. This CDR3 comprises 15 residues. CDR3 amino acids: CASSELGGSQGAPPF. The CDR3 bases are TGTGCCAGCAGTGAATTGGGGGGCAGTCAGGGGGCCCCTCCCTTT.

This clone turned up a few times. The sample holds other DNA sequences that translate to the same CDR3. The chain couples TRBV6-5 to TRBJ1-2; maybe TRBD1 (5 bases). CDR3 length: 13 residues. From germline, CDR1 is MNHEY and CDR2 SVGAGI. Trimming stripped 2 bases from V and 1 base from J, with 5 bases between. The CDR3 sequence: CASSYDSNYGYTF. The CDR3 region has the DNA TGTGCCAGCAGTTACGACAGTAACTATGGCTACACCTTC.